This TCR beta chain is drawn from a study of beta chain features in type 1 diabetes. V dropped 2 bases and J dropped 3 bases, with 11 bases sitting between them. The germline V gene encodes CDR1 SGDLS and CDR2 YYNGEE. This CDR3 is 14 amino acids long. Every isolated RNA sample was fully reverse transcribed, so sequencing captured expressed TCRB transcripts. The data were produced by immunoSEQ multiplex PCR, yet TCRdb's version contains in-frame clones alone and is incomplete. The sample has under 850,000 clones; around an eighth are singletons. Worth noting for this clone: Its antigen is unknown.

Study-wide points: TCRB CDR3s from Type 1 diabetes patients were moderately but significantly shorter in all four CD4+ subsets.

The sequenced sample was naive CD4+ T cells from blood. The sequence was obtained from a man between 18 and 29 years old with type 1 diabetes. The chain is built from TRBV9 and TRBJ2-5; unclear D gene. CDR3 nucleotides: TGTGCCAGCAGCGTTACGTGGGTTGAAGAGACCCAGTACTTC. The encoded protein is CASSVTWVEETQYF.